This TCR beta chain is from a study of cytomegalovirus exposure and HLA in healthy donors (dated by TCRdb to about 2017). Regarding the study in general: In an earlier analysis of approximately 500 of the donors, 276 Gb of sequence data and 90 million to 130 million unique TCR beta sequences from approximately 180 million T cells were reported. About 310 gigabases of sequencing data and 78 million or so unique TCR sequences were included in an early release covering 550 to 800 HLA-typed donors. The genetic ancestry cluster associated with self-reported Caucasian donors included 81% of the roughly 400 genotyped donors. The study aimed to test whether signatures of past pathogen exposure could be identified by cataloging public T cell receptors. The T cell repertoires of 670 or so subjects were profiled by immunosequencing and related to cytomegalovirus serostatus. In addition to the first cohort of 650 to 800 subjects, a separate validation cohort of 130 or so different subjects was used. To predict cytomegalovirus infection status, the study brought together high-throughput TCR immunosequencing, statistical association of individual TCRs with disease status, and machine learning. In a later analysis, previously published TCR beta repertoires from hundreds of donors were re-analyzed and high-resolution HLA genotyping was added so that TCR occurrence patterns could be studied. Rather than drawing on any new phenotypic data, the later analysis identified candidate immune exposures from TCR beta sequences and the way those sequences occurred across donors. In an earlier analysis of 550 to 700 of the donors, high-throughput TCR beta sequencing was used to judge whether each TCR beta V gene segment behaved as functional or pseudogenic. Donor age, sex, ethnicity and CMV serostatus were compiled together with the repertoire data. In a later genetic analysis, genome-wide SNP genotypes for 398 of the 666 donors were used, and that subset was treated as a discovery cohort. Every repertoire in the discovery cohort had been generated on one and the same sequencing platform. Class I and class II HLA loci were covered by the typing at four-digit resolution. The number of typed donors differed by locus: about 620-630 for A, B, C, DRB1 and DQB1; 500 to 550 for DQA1; 606 for DPA1; and roughly 490 for DPB1. A handful of DR-DQ haplotypes were handled as single units for association and clustering because linkage in the cohort was strong. Among 300 to 500 genotyped donors of the cohort, an average of roughly 230,000 unique TCR beta nucleotide sequences was sequenced per donor, of which 15% to 20% were non-productive.

Worth noting for this clone: No antigen is known for it.

Libraries came from the immunoSEQ multiplex PCR assay. For the multiplex PCR, a mixture combining 60 forward primers for TCR Vbeta segments and 13 reverse primers for TCR Jbeta segments was used. A multiplex PCR assay on genomic DNA amplified the CDR3 region of rearranged TCR beta genes. The Illumina HiSeq System was used to sequence the amplified TCR beta libraries as 87-base-pair reads. The authors' pipeline ran thus. A later analysis tallied 75 million to 95 million unique TCR beta chains across the approximately 670 repertoires, and about 10 million of those chains were shared by two or more donors. Raw reads were error-corrected and collapsed into unique sequences by a nearest-neighbor algorithm in which closely related sequences were merged to remove PCR and sequencing errors. V, D and J gene segments were assigned by aligning CDR3 sequences to IMGT reference sequences. For a sequence to be retained, a match of at least six nucleotides to both a V gene segment and a J gene segment was required. A rearrangement was called productive if the CDR3 had no stop codons and remained in frame with V and J, and every other rearrangement was called non-productive. Following IMGT convention, CDR3 was defined as the stretch from the second conserved V-encoded cysteine to the conserved J-encoded phenylalanine. The earlier analysis of some 600 of the donors excluded sequences that lacked an unambiguous match to a single V gene segment. An earlier analysis of fewer than 750 of the donors classified V segments as functional when productive rearrangements were above 56.7% and as segregating when the standard deviation between donors was above 5%. A statistical classification framework was built to diagnose cytomegalovirus status from the catalog of TCR beta chain sequences. A later analysis assigned V and J genes by comparing TCR nucleotide sequences with IMGT/GENE-DB human TR gene sequences. The TCRdist pipeline was used in a later analysis to assign CDR3 sequences and most-parsimonious VDJ recombination scenarios. In a later analysis, every TCR beta chain was defined by the combination of its CDR3 amino acid sequence and its V-gene family, and reads without a unique V-gene family were dropped. In a later analysis, 550 to 650 highly shared, low-generation-probability nucleotide sequences were removed to address suspected cross-contamination and a sequencing artifact. In a later analysis, a clonal expansion index was calculated for each public chain from normalized within-repertoire ranks of inferred template counts. A later analysis computed generation probabilities with a VDJ recombination model fitted to out-of-frame rearrangements, and checked the results against IGoR. In a later analysis, TCR-TCR, TCR-HLA and TCR-CMV co-occurrence was scored with hypergeometric tests, and a repertoire-size bias correction was applied to TCR pairs. To estimate false discovery rates, a later analysis permuted the HLA or CMV assignments 20 times. In a later analysis, co-occurring TCRs were grouped using DBSCAN, with TCRdist sequence similarity added in when clustering inside HLA-allele-positive subsets. Repertoires with fewer than 30,000 or more than 120,000 public chains were left out of co-occurrence clustering, as were a few repertoires with anomalous nucleotide sharing. The source is immuneACCESS, and TCRdb retained only in-frame sequences with V and J called. Part of the clones is not carried over; for the studies checked, unresolved V genes explain less than half of this, and the remainder is unexplained. The V and J calls and the clone size are those of that table, but D and trimming were determined from the DNA. Per the sample table, the count is roughly 40,000 clones. 4% of the sample is in the top ten clones.

The cohort was made up of 650 to 700 healthy bone marrow donors. At the time of sampling, every cohort member was nominally healthy, though immune exposures that went unrecorded were likely present. The donor was CMV seronegative and was included in the group of about 350 seronegative cohort members. A peripheral blood sample was collected from each donor, and TCR beta sequencing was performed on peripheral blood mononuclear cells. The Qiagen DNeasy Blood Extraction Kit was used to extract genomic DNA from the blood cell samples. Results and caveats for the whole study, not just this receptor: In a later genetic analysis, fewer N-insertions in productive TCRs were reported among donors in an Asian-associated ancestry cluster than the 666-donor mean. Linkage disequilibrium might explain the correlated functional status among segregating V segments, but an unknown experimental factor could not be excluded. The presence/absence analyses assumed that sequencing depth was roughly uniform across donors, and that assumption may not be true. A further reported finding was that TCR beta sequences accurately predicted the HLA-A and HLA-B alleles for most subjects in the first cohort. When HLA alleles, especially DR and DQ, strongly co-occurred, TCR associations were difficult to assign to individual alleles. The authors suggested that the approach could potentially be extended to other disease states and immunological phenotypes. V-gene and J-gene trimming of TCR beta chains was associated with a missense DCLRE1C variant in a later genetic analysis, and the association was replicated in an independent cohort. The 87-base-pair reads could not distinguish some IMGT-functional V segments, including TRBV6-2 and TRBV6-3, so those segments were excluded. Across donors, most TCR sequences were observed very rarely, whereas some public TCRs were present in many individuals. The classifier was reported to diagnose cytomegalovirus status with high specificity and sensitivity in both the original and validation cohorts. Several of the top co-occurrence clusters appeared to be linked to parvovirus B19, influenza, CMV and Epstein-Barr virus, according to a later analysis. A total of 150 or so TCR beta chains were listed by the study as associated with cytomegalovirus. A cluster of highly shared sequence variants was judged likely to be a technical artifact of the sequencing pipeline. In a later analysis, some 18,000 TCR beta sequences were associated with specific HLA alleles at a false discovery rate of 0.05. In a later analysis, HLA-associated TCR beta chains showed more clonal expansion and lower generation probabilities than non-associated chains that were equally common. Because HLA typing was unavailable for some donors at each locus, only the typed subset was used in association tests. In a later analysis, the rate of TCR association differed among HLA loci, with DRB1 alleles having the most associated TCRs and HLA-C alleles having the fewest. A few of the identified cytomegalovirus-associated TCR beta chains were confirmed in vitro to be specific for cytomegalovirus antigens. For the cohort, immune exposure information was limited to CMV serostatus. Some 16 rarely observed V segments, including chromosome 9 orphons, were excluded from the earlier analysis of several hundred of the donors because counts were too low. This cohort had only TCR beta chains sequenced, and the lack of alpha or paired-chain data limited which features could be detected. In an earlier analysis of more than 450 of the donors, most TCR beta V segments were observed in productive rearrangements about 87% or about 30% of the time, broadly matching IMGT annotations. Most CMV-associated TCR beta chains appeared to be HLA-restricted in a later analysis, and the HLA associations seemed to be driven largely by CMV exposure.

The CDR3 measures 17 amino acids from cysteine to phenylalanine. CDR3 DNA only is kept here, 51 bases in frame from base 1. V has 0 bases trimmed and J has 6 bases trimmed; junction bases matching no gene number 10. The germline V gene supplies CDR1 LGHNA and CDR2 YNFKEQ. This TCR was recovered from a male donor in good health and CMV-seronegative. The sequence is built from TRBV4-2 and TRBJ2-2, with 7 central nucleotides matching TRBD2. The specimen sequenced was PBMCs. The nucleotides are TGTGCCAGCAGCCAAGACATCGCGGGGGTTTATGCCGGGGAGCTGTTTTTT. It codes for CASSQDIAGVYAGELFF.